Included here is one T cell receptor beta chain sequence, with context. TCRdb processed the RT-PCR reads anew with MiXCR; each CDR3 protein has one entry. Among about 570,000 distinct CDR3 sequences listed, about 11% were seen once. The data derive from a study of response to subunit inactivated influenza vaccine. Between the trimmed V and J ends, which lost 3 bases and 4 bases, there was a span of 8 bases. The CDR3 is 13 residues long. The same sample was also studied in work on T cells expressing NK-cell markers. That work contributes: cDNA encoding TCR beta was synthesized via 5'RACE template switching incorporating UMIs. Dominant NKG2C+ clonotypes in six donors made up roughly 1.0-7.0% of CD8+ T cells. Certain NKG2C+ T cell clones were expanded, and their HCMV specificity remained unclear.

The clonotype originates from a man aged 50-60 years who received an inactivated influenza vaccine. The chain combines TRBV12-3 or TRBV12-4 with TRBJ2-3, with D possibly matching TRBD1 (5 bases). The material was PBMCs from blood, obtained on the day of vaccination. CDR3 protein: CASSFARADTQYF. The CDR3 DNA sequence: TGTGCCAGCAGTTTTGCCAGGGCAGATACGCAGTATTTT.